This is a list of T cell receptor beta chains from one sample in a study of cytomegalovirus exposure and HLA in healthy donors. TCRdb's table, derived via immunoSEQ multiplex PCR, lists solely in-frame clones and lacks some. The sample lists some 78,000 clones; 80% were seen once. Source material: PBMCs. These receptors were collected from a woman in her 50s in good health and CMV-seropositive. CDR3s include the opening cysteine and the closing phenylalanine or tryptophan. The D gene is left open where the match is weak. The size of a clone is reported for some rows only, either as once, few or many, or as a class for expanded clones.

J gene,V gene,clone size,D gene,CDR3 DNA,CDR3 protein
TRBJ2-1,TRBV27,.,TRBD2,TGTGCCAGCGCGACCACGGGACTAGCGGGGACTGAGCAGTTCTTC,CASATTGLAGTEQFF
TRBJ2-3,TRBV18,.,.,TGTGCCAGCTCACCGCTGAAGACAGGTCCTAGCACAGATACGCAGTATTTT,CASSPLKTGPSTDTQYF
TRBJ1-2,TRBV2,.,.,TGTGCCAGCAGTGAGGTCCCCGGACAAAACTATGGCTACACCTTC,CASSEVPGQNYGYTF
TRBJ1-2,TRBV5-6,once,.,TGTGCCAGCAGCCCGGGAAGCTTCAGCTATGGCTACACCTTC,CASSPGSFSYGYTF
TRBJ1-5,TRBV7-8,.,TRBD1,TGTGCCAGCAGCCTACAGGGACAGCGGACGTGGCAGCCCCAGCATTTT,CASSLQGQRTWQPQHF
TRBJ1-1,TRBV14,.,.,TGTGCCAGCAGCCAATGGAGGGGCCGAAACACTGAAGCTTTCTTT,CASSQWRGRNTEAFF
TRBJ1-3,TRBV6-5,.,.,TGTGCCAGCAGGGCCCCTGGGCCCTCTGGAAACACCATATATTTT,CASRAPGPSGNTIYF
TRBJ1-4,TRBV5-1,.,TRBD1,TGCGCCAGCGGCCAGACAGGGCTTAATGAAAAACTGTTTTTT,CASGQTGLNEKLFF
TRBJ1-5,TRBV7-2,.,.,TGTGCCAGCAGCTTACTAGAGGACAGTTCCCAGCATTTT,CASSLLEDSSQHF
TRBJ1-2,TRBV29-1,.,.,TGCAGCGTTGAAAAAGGAACAGGGTCAGGATATGGCTACACCTTC,CSVEKGTGSGYGYTF
TRBJ2-1,TRBV6-5,.,TRBD1,TGTGCCAGCAGTTACGGACAGGGCCGTTACAATGAGCAGTTCTTC,CASSYGQGRYNEQFF
TRBJ1-2,TRBV5-4,.,TRBD1,TGTGCCAGCAAACCGGGACAGGAAGGTGGCTACACCTTC,CASKPGQEGGYTF
TRBJ1-5,TRBV11-2,.,TRBD1,TGTGCCAGCAGCTTAGGGACAGGGGGCGCAGGCCAGCCCCAGCATTTT,CASSLGTGGAGQPQHF
TRBJ2-5,TRBV10-1,.,.,TGCGCCAGCAGTGAGTCTAGCGTAGGGGAGACCCAGTACTTC,CASSESSVGETQYF
TRBJ2-7,TRBV5-1,.,.,TGCGCCAGCAGCTTGGGGGGGGACTCCTACGAGCAGTACTTC,CASSLGGDSYEQYF
TRBJ1-1,TRBV7-9,.,TRBD1,TGTGCCAGCAGCCCTACAGGGGGCCGGGCTACTGAAGCTTTCTTT,CASSPTGGRATEAFF
TRBJ2-1,TRBV11-3,.,.,TGTGCCAGCAGCTTAGGGAGGCTGGCCAACAATGAGCAGTTCTTC,CASSLGRLANNEQFF
TRBJ1-6,TRBV30,.,.,TGTGCCTGGAGTGTACACGCAGGCAATTCACCCCTCCACTTT,CAWSVHAGNSPLHF
TRBJ2-6,TRBV6-1,.,TRBD1,TGTGCCAGCAGTGACAGGGGGCTTACTGGGGCCAACGTCCTGACTTTC,CASSDRGLTGANVLTF
TRBJ2-1,TRBV6-1,.,.,TGTGCCAGCACCCGGGGGGCATCCTACAATGAGCAGTTCTTC,CASTRGASYNEQFF
TRBJ1-5,TRBV6-1,.,.,TGTGCCAGCAGTCCTACTCGGGTCGGAGGGCCCCAGCATTTT,CASSPTRVGGPQHF
TRBJ1-2,TRBV11-2,.,TRBD1,TGTGCCAGCAGCCCACTGAGGGACAGTAACTATGGCTACACCTTC,CASSPLRDSNYGYTF
TRBJ1-1,TRBV5-1,.,TRBD1,TGCGCCAGCAGCCCTGAAGGTGCAGGGGGTACTGAAGCTTTCTTT,CASSPEGAGGTEAFF
TRBJ2-3,TRBV7-3,.,.,TGTGCCAGCAGCTTATTGGGGGGAAGCACAGATACGCAGTATTTT,CASSLLGGSTDTQYF
TRBJ1-6,TRBV5-1,once,.,TGCGCCAGCAGCGCCGGCTCTAGGACTAGCTCCTATAATTCACCCCTCCACTTT,CASSAGSRTSSYNSPLHF
TRBJ2-7,TRBV5-1,.,.,TGCGCCAGCAGCTTTGTACAGGGCTCCTACGAGCAGTACTTC,CASSFVQGSYEQYF
TRBJ2-2,TRBV7-7,.,TRBD1,TGTGCTAGCAGCCCAGGGACAGAGAACACCGGGGAGCTGTTTTTT,CASSPGTENTGELFF
TRBJ1-2,TRBV6-5,.,.,TGTGCCAGCAGACTACTCAGTTCCCGGGACTATGGCTACACCTTC,CASRLLSSRDYGYTF
TRBJ2-5,TRBV27,.,.,TGTGCCAGCAGTTTAGGGCCAGGGCAGGAGACCCAGTACTTC,CASSLGPGQETQYF
TRBJ2-5,TRBV11-2,.,.,TGTGCCAGCAGCTTTAACGGGCAAGAGACCCAGTACTTC,CASSFNGQETQYF
TRBJ2-3,TRBV5-1,.,.,TGCGCCAGCAGCATTACTAGCATGGTGGCAGATACGCAGTATTTT,CASSITSMVADTQYF
TRBJ2-2,TRBV19,.,.,TGTGCCACCCTACCAATGAGCGGGGAGCTGTTTTTT,CATLPMSGELFF
TRBJ2-2,TRBV5-1,.,TRBD1,TGCGCCAGCAGCTTGGGGGACAGGGGATGGATGAACACCGGGGAGCTGTTTTTT,CASSLGDRGWMNTGELFF
TRBJ1-3,TRBV7-9,.,.,TGTGCCAGCAGCCCTTCAGGGGTAACTGGAAACACCATATATTTT,CASSPSGVTGNTIYF
TRBJ2-2,TRBV4-2,.,TRBD2,TGTGCCAGCAGCCAAGCGAGCGGGGGGGCCGGCGGGGAGCTGTTTTTT,CASSQASGGAGGELFF
TRBJ2-2,TRBV18,.,.,TGTGCCAGCTCACCACTTGCAGCGAACACCGGGGAGCTGTTTTTT,CASSPLAANTGELFF
TRBJ2-2,TRBV7-2,.,TRBD1,TGTGCCAGCAGCTTAGAGGATACAGGGGTTTGGGGCACCGGGGAGCTGTTTTTT,CASSLEDTGVWGTGELFF
TRBJ1-3,TRBV4-2,medium-sized,.,TGTGCCAGCAGCCAAGAGGAGGCTAGACCTGCCGCCCTCGGAAACACCATATATTTT,CASSQEEARPAALGNTIYF
TRBJ1-1,TRBV6-5,.,.,TGTGCCAGCAGTTACGGAGGGCGAGACACTGAAGCTTTCTTT,CASSYGGRDTEAFF
TRBJ2-3,TRBV25-1,once,TRBD1,TGTGCCAGCAGTGAATATTCAGGGGGCAGGACAGATACGCAGTATTTT,CASSEYSGGRTDTQYF